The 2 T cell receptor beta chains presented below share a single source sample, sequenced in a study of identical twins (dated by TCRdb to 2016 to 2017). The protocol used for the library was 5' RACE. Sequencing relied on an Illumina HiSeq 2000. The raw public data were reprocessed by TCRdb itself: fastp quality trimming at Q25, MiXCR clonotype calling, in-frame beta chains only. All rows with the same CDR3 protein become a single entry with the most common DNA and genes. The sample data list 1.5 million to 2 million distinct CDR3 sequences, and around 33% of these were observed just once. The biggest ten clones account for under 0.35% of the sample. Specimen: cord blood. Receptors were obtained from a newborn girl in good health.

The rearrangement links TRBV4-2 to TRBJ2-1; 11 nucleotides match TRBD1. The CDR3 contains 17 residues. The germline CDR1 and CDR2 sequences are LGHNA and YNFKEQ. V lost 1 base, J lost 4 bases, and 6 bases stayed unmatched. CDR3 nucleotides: TGTGCCAGCAGCCAAGGAACCGGGACAGGGGGATACAATGAGCAGTTCTTC. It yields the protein CASSQGTGTGGYNEQFF.

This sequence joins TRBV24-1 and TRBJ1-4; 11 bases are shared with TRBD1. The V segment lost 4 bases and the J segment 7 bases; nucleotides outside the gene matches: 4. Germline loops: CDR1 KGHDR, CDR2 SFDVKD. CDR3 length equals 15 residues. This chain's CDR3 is CATSESGTGGEKLFF. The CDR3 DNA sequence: TGTGCCACCAGTGAGTCCGGGACAGGGGGTGAAAAACTGTTTTTT.